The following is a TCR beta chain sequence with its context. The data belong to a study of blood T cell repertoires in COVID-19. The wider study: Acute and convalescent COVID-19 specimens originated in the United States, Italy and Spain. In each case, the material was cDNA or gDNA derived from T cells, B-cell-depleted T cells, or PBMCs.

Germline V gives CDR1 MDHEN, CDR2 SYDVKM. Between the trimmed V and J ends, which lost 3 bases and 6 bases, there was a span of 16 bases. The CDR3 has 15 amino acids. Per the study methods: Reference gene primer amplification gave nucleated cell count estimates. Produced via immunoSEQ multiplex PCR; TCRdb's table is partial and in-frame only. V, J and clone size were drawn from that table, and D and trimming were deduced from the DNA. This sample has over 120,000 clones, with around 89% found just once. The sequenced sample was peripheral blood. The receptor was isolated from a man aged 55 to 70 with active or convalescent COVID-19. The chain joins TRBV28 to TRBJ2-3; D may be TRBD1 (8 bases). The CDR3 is CASSFRGQGGDTQYF. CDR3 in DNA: TGTGCCAGCAGTTTTCGTGGACAGGGAGGGGATACGCAGTATTTT.